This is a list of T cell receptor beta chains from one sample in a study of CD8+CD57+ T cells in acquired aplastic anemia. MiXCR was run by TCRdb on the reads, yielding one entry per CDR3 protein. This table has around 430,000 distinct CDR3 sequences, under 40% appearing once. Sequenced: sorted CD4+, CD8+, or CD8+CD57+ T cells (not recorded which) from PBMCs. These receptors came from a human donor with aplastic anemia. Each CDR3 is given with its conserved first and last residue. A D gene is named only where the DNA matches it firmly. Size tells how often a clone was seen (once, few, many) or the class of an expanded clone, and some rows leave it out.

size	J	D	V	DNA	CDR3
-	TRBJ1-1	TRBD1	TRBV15	TGTGCCACCAGCATCTGGAAGAAAACAGGGGGTACCCCATTCGAAGCTTTCTTT	CATSIWKKTGGTPFEAFF
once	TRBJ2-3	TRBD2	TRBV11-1	TGTGCCAGCAGCTTGAGTCGGACTAGCGGGAGCACAGATACGCAGTATTTT	CASSLSRTSGSTDTQYF
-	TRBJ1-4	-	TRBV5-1	TGCGCCAGCAGCAGCGCAGGGGTAAATGAAAAACTGTTTTTT	CASSSAGVNEKLFF
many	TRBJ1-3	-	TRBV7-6	TGTGCCAGCAGCTTAAGGACATCTGCCTCTGGAAACACCATATATTTT	CASSLRTSASGNTIYF
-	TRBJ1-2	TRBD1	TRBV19	TGTGCCAGTAGTGACAGGGGGAGGGACCGGGGGATGATAAGCGGCTACACCTTC	CASSDRGRDRGMISGYTF
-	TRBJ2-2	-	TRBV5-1	TGCGCCAGCAGCTTGAAGGAAACCGGGGAGCTGTTTTTT	CASSLKETGELFF
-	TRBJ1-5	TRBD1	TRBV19	TGTGCCAGCTCATCTCAGGGGGGAGAGCCCCAGCATTTT	CASSSQGGEPQHF
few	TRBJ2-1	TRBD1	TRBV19	TGTGCCAGTAGAATCACAGGGGGAAATGAGCAGTTCTTC	CASRITGGNEQFF
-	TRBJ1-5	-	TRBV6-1	TGTGCCAGCAGCGACCGGTGGGGGCAGCCCCAGCATTTT	CASSDRWGQPQHF
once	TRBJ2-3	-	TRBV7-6	TGTGCCAGCAGCCAGACCATCACAGATACGCAGTATTTT	CASSQTITDTQYF
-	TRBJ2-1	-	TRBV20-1	TGCAGTGCTAGTCAACGGGACTTTTACAATGAGCAGTTCTTC	CSASQRDFYNEQFF
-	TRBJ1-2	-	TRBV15	TGTGCCACCAGCAGTACCCCGGGACAATCGGGTGGCTACACCTTC	CATSSTPGQSGGYTF
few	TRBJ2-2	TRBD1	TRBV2	TGTGCCAGCGGTAGGGGACAGGGTCCCACCGGGGAGCTGTTTTTT	CASGRGQGPTGELFF
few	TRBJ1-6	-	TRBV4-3	TGCGCCAGCAGTCCTGAAGGATTGTATAATTCACCCCTCCACTTT	CASSPEGLYNSPLHF
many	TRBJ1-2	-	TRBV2	TGTGCCAGCAGTGAATCGGGACGCTCCTATGGCTACACCTTC	CASSESGRSYGYTF
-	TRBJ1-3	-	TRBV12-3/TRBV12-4	TGTGCCAGCAGATTCGGGAGCTCTGGAAACACCATATATTTT	CASRFGSSGNTIYF
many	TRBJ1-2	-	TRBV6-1	TGTGCCAGCAGTGAGACTGGACCGAACTATGGCTACACCTTC	CASSETGPNYGYTF
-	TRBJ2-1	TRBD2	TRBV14	TGTGCCAGCAGCCGACCGGGACTAGCATCGGGGGAGCAGTTCTTC	CASSRPGLASGEQFF
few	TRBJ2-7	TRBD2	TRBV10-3	TGTGCCACGTCCGGGACTAGCGACGAGCAGTACTTC	CATSGTSDEQYF
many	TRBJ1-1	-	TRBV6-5	TGTGCCAGCAGTTACCCCGTTGACACTGAAGCTTTCTTT	CASSYPVDTEAFF
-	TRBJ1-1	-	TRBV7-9	TGTGCCAGCAGCTTAAACACGAACACTGAAGCTTTCTTT	CASSLNTNTEAFF
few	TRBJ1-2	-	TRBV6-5	TGTGCCAGCAGTTACTCCTTTGGTAGCAACTATGGCTACACCTTC	CASSYSFGSNYGYTF
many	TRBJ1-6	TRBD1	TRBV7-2	TGTGCCAGCAGATCCGGGACAGGGGTGTCACCCCTCCACTTT	CASRSGTGVSPLHF
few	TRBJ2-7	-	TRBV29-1	TGCAGCGTTTTCGGGACCTACGAGCAGTACTTC	CSVFGTYEQYF
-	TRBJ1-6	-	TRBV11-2	TGTGCCAGCAGCACGTTCCGGGCCCATCCGAGCTCCTATAATTCACCCCTCCGCTTT	CASSTFRAHPSSYNSPLRF
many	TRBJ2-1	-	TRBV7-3	TGTGCCAGCAGCTTAAATCCCTACAATGAGCAGTTCTTC	CASSLNPYNEQFF
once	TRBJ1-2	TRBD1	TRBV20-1	TGCAGTGCTAGAGGACAGGGTCCCTTCTATGGCTACACCTTC	CSARGQGPFYGYTF
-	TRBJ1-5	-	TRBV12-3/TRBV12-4	TGTGCCAGCAGTTTATTCGGGACGGCTAATCAGCCCCAGCATTTT	CASSLFGTANQPQHF
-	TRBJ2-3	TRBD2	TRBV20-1	TGCAGTGCTAGTAGACCGGGACTAGACACAGATACGCAGTATTTT	CSASRPGLDTDTQYF
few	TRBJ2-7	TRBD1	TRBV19	TGTGCCAGTAGCAAAAACCGGGACAGGGTATACGAGCAGTACTTC	CASSKNRDRVYEQYF
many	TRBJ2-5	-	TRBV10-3	TGTGCCATCAGTGAGCCAGGGGGAGGGGAGACCCAGTACTTC	CAISEPGGGETQYF
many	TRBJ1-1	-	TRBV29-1	TGCAGCGCCCAAGGGTACAGGAACACTGAAGCTTTCTTT	CSAQGYRNTEAFF
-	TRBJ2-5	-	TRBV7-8	TGTGCCAGCAGCTTAGGGGGGTGGAAGGGGGAGACCCAGTACTTC	CASSLGGWKGETQYF
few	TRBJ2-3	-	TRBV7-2	TGTGCCAGCAGCTTAGGGCAGGGTAGGGGAAGCACAGATACGCAGTATTTT	CASSLGQGRGSTDTQYF
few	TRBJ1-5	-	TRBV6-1	TGTGCCAGCAGTGAGGGGGGCAAGGATCAGCCCCAGCATTTT	CASSEGGKDQPQHF
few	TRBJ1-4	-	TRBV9	TGTGCCAGCAGCGCTGGACAGCCGGGAGAAAAACTGTTTTTT	CASSAGQPGEKLFF
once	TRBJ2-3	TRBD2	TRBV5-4	TGTGCCAGCAGCTTGCGGACTAGTAGCACAGATACGCAGTATTTT	CASSLRTSSTDTQYF
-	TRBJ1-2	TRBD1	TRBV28	TGTGCCAGCAGTTCCGGACAGGACAATGGCTACACCTTC	CASSSGQDNGYTF
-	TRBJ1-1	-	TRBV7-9	TGTGCCAGCAACCCCCCGGCGGGGCAGACTGAAGCTTTCTTT	CASNPPAGQTEAFF
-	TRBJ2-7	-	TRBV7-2	TGTGCCAGCCGGACAGCAGATTCCTACGAGCAGTACTTC	CASRTADSYEQYF
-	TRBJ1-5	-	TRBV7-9	TGTGCCAGCAGTTTACGCCCGCGAGGGCAGCCCCAGCATTTT	CASSLRPRGQPQHF
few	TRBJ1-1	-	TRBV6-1	TGTGCCAGCTTCCCCACTACGAACACTGAAGCTTTCTTT	CASFPTTNTEAFF
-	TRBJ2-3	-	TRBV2	TGTGCCAGCACCCGAGGGACCCCCACAGATACGCAGTATTTT	CASTRGTPTDTQYF